The clone carrying this TCR beta chain has only a few counts. Its cognate antigen is unknown. The study reverse transcribed the entire isolated RNA, so it sequenced expressed TCRB transcripts. Only in-frame clones appear in the TCRdb table, and some are missing; sequencing was by immunoSEQ multiplex PCR. This sample has around 250,000 clones, with approximately 14% found just once. The germline V gene has CDR1 MDHEN and CDR2 SYDVKM. The V and J ends lost 5 bases and 10 bases respectively, with 18 bases between them. This CDR3 comprises 14 residues. The data belong to a study of beta chain features in type 1 diabetes. Via the markers CD45RO/CCR7/CD25/CD127/CD95/CD27, stem cell-like memory, regulatory, central memory and naive CD4+ cells were sorted. Overall study findings and caveats: Cells expressing TCR highly could be over-represented by cDNA sequencing. Researchers report that Type 1 diabetes patients had moderately but significantly shorter TCRB CDR3s across all four CD4+ subsets. Within patients, naive, central memory and Treg TCRB repertoires seemed more similar than within healthy donors.

The TCR sequence derives from a man aged 25 to 40 with type 1 diabetes. Sequences were obtained from naive CD4+ T cells from blood. The rearrangement links TRBV28 to TRBJ2-1; D perhaps matches TRBD2 (6 bases). As DNA, the CDR3 is TGTGCCAGCAGTACTCGTACCCAAGGGAGGGAGCAGTTCTTC. This sequence encodes CASSTRTQGREQFF.